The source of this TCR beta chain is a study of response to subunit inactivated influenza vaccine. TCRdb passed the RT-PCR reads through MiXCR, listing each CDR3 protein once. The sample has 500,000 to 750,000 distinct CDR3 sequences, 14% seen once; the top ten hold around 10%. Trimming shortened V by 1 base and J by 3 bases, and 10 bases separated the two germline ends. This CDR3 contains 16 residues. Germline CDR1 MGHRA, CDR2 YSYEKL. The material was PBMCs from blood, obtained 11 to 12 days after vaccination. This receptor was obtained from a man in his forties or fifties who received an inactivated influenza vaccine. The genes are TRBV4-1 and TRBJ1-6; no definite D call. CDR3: CASSQVVTDYNSPLHF. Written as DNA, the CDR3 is TGCGCCAGCAGCCAAGTGGTGACGGACTATAATTCACCCCTCCACTTT.